The 11 T cell receptor beta chains presented below share a single source sample, sequenced in a study of blood T cell repertoires in COVID-19. Assay: immunoSEQ multiplex PCR; the TCRdb copy retains only in-frame clones and omits some. Counted here are 250,000 to 350,000 clones, roughly 90% occurring once; the ten biggest clones make up 5% to 7%. Sequencing input: peripheral blood. These receptors were taken from a man in his late teens or twenties who had recovered from COVID-19.

CDR3 protein: CASSQGTGSDSPLHF. The CDR3 coding sequence is TGTGCCAGCAGCCAAGGGACAGGGTCGGATTCACCCCTCCACTTT. The chain uses TRBV4-2 and TRBJ1-6, with 8 bases identical to TRBD1. The ends lost 1 base at V and 8 bases at J; junction bases unmatched: 4. The germline CDR1 and CDR2 sequences are LGHNA and YNFKEQ. The CDR3 has 15 residues.

The CDR3 sequence: CASSPIGASYNEQFF. CDR3 nucleotide sequence: TGTGCCAGCTCACCAATTGGGGCATCCTACAATGAGCAGTTCTTC. The chain employs TRBV18 and TRBJ2-1, with D maybe TRBD1 (5 bases). The length of the CDR3 is 15 residues. Trimming took off 2 bases at V and 1 base at J, with 9 bases between the two ends. CDR1 is KGHSH, CDR2 LQKENI, per germline.

This clone occurred once. V usage is TRBV6-6 and J usage is TRBJ2-2; 9 nucleotides line up with TRBD1. CDR3 length: 19 residues. Trimming removed 6 bases from V and 3 bases from J; junction bases left unmatched: 17. Germline CDR1 is MNHNY and CDR2 is SVGAGI (reference sequence). CDR3 sequence reads: CASSYPAEGTGIDTGELFF. As DNA, the CDR3 is TGTGCCAGCAGCTACCCGGCCGAGGGGACAGGGATCGACACCGGGGAGCTGTTTTTT.

This clone was counted a few times. The chain employs TRBV6-4 and TRBJ1-2; TRBD1 matches 9 bases. The junction had 6 bases not matched to a gene; V was cut back by 8 bases and J by 8 bases. This CDR3 is 12 amino acids long. Germline assignment: CDR1 MRHNA and CDR2 SNTAGT. For the CDR3, the DNA is TGTGCCAGCTGGGACAGGGTCTTAGGCTACACCTTC. This sequence encodes CASWDRVLGYTF.

In its sample, this clone was seen a few times. The chain has TRBV10-3 and TRBJ1-2, with D possibly TRBD1 on 5 matching bases. In germline, CDR1 is ENHRY, CDR2 SYGVKD. The CDR3 has 14 residues. V gave up 7 bases and J gave up 2 bases, with 14 bases separating them. As DNA, the CDR3 is TGTGCCATCACCGGCGGGGGGAGGAACTATGGCTACACCTTC. It translates to CAITGGGRNYGYTF.

The V and J genes are TRBV9 and TRBJ1-2, with 7 bases that match TRBD1. Germline loops: CDR1 SGDLS, CDR2 YYNGEE. The CDR3 sequence is 14 residues long. J gave up 2 bases and V 6 bases, and 7 bases lay outside the gene matches. The CDR3 protein is CASTRTGVNYGYTF. CDR3 nucleotides: TGTGCCAGCACCCGAACAGGGGTGAACTATGGCTACACCTTC. Drawing the rest from reference TRBV9 and TRBJ1-2, the complete variable domain is DSGVTQTPKHLITATGQRVTLRCSPRSGDLSVYWYQQSLDQGLQFLIQYYNGEERAKGNILERFSAQQFPDLHSELNLSSLELGDSALYFCASTRTGVNYGYTFGSGTRLTVV.

This clone was picked up one time. The rearrangement links TRBV21-1 to TRBJ2-3; the table's D call, TRBD1, has no DNA check behind it. TRBV21-1 is a documented pseudogene. This CDR3 is 18 amino acids long. The CDR3 DNA reads TGTGCCAGCAGCAACGATTTGCTAGACGAGGGGGGCACAGATACGCAGTATTTT. Its protein product is CASSNDLLDEGGTDTQYF.

The chain carries TRBV5-4 and TRBJ2-5; D perhaps matches TRBD2 (7 bases). Germline values: CDR1 SGHNT, CDR2 YYREEE (reference sequence). CDR3 length equals 15 residues. The V and J ends lost 3 bases and 4 bases respectively, with 16 bases between them. CDR3 DNA sequence: TGTGCCAGCAGCTCTTCGTACAGGGAGGGAGAGACCCAGTACTTC. Translation gives CASSSSYREGETQYF. The variable domain in full, completed from reference TRBV5-4 and TRBJ2-5, reads ETGVTQSPTHLIKTRGQQVTLRCSSQSGHNTVSWYQQALGQGPQFIFQYYREEENGRGNFPPRFSGLQFPNYSSELNVNALELDDSALYLCASSSSYREGETQYFGPGTRLLVL.

V is TRBV20-1 and J is TRBJ1-2, with TRBD1 identical over 7 bases. The CDR3 has 13 amino acids. Germline V gene lookup returns CDR1 DFQATT and CDR2 SNEGSKA (reference sequence). The junction had 5 bases not matched to a gene; V was cut back by 3 bases and J by 4 bases. The CDR3 DNA reads TGCAGTGCTAGTATTCCAGGGGGCTATGGCTACACCTTC. Protein product: CSASIPGGYGYTF.

The chain couples TRBV18 to TRBJ1-5; 8 nucleotides match TRBD1. Germline trimming cut 5 bases from V and 2 bases from J; bases unmatched to any gene: 5. CDR1 and CDR2 from the germline V gene are KGHSH and LQKENI. This CDR3 region has 15 residues. The DNA for the CDR3 is TGTGCCAGCTCAGCGACAGGGGAGGGCAATCAGCCCCAGCATTTT. Translation gives CASSATGEGNQPQHF.

V and J are TRBV24-1 and TRBJ2-5; 9 nucleotides align to TRBD1. Germline V gives CDR1 KGHDR, CDR2 SFDVKD. The CDR3 has 16 amino acids. Losses at the gene ends were 3 bases for V and 2 bases for J; bases not matched to a gene: 6. The DNA of the CDR3 is TGTGCCACCAGTGATCCACACGGGACAGGGCAAGAGACCCAGTACTTC. Its translation is CATSDPHGTGQETQYF.